This passage covers 20 T cell receptor beta chains from one sample sequenced in a study of early T cells in non-severe SARS-CoV-2 infection. One entry per CDR3 protein, called by TCRdb with MiXCR from the 5' RACE reads. This table has about 64,000 distinct CDR3 sequences, 10% to 12% appearing once. Sequenced here: whole blood, sampled at baseline. The source is an adult who was a healthcare worker with PCR-confirmed SARS-CoV-2 infection or an uninfected control (not recorded which).

This clonotype was seen many times. The V and J genes are TRBV18 and TRBJ2-2, with 7 bases identical to TRBD2. V trimming: 2 bases; J trimming: 0 bases; junction bases outside the gene matches: 3. This CDR3 contains 16 residues. Germline values: CDR1 KGHSH, CDR2 LQKENI. CDR3 sequence reads: CASSPLSGANTGELFF. CDR3 sequence (DNA): TGTGCCAGCTCACCATTGAGCGGGGCGAACACCGGGGAGCTGTTTTTT.

This clonotype was seen a few times. This chain connects TRBV20-1 to TRBJ2-1; TRBD2 matches at 7 bases. Germline lookup yields CDR1 DFQATT and CDR2 SNEGSKA (reference sequence). CDR3 length equals 12 residues. V lost 4 bases and J lost 10; bases outside the gene matches: 7. DNA of the CDR3: TGCAGTGCTACCCGGGGGGTGGGGGAGCAGTTCTTC. Translated: CSATRGVGEQFF.

J is TRBJ2-7 and V is TRBV7-3, with D perhaps matching TRBD2 (7 bases). CDR3 length: 12 amino acids. V was trimmed by 4 bases and J by 6 bases, leaving 10 bases between them. CDR1 is SGHTA and CDR2 is FQGTGA in the germline V gene. The CDR3 nucleotides read TGTGCCAGCAGCTGGGGAGGGGGCGAGCAGTACTTC. It specifies CASSWGGGEQYF.

A few counts support this clonotype. The rearrangement links TRBV3-1 to TRBJ2-1; 7 bases agree with TRBD2. The CDR3 loop spans 17 amino acids. J gave up 7 bases and V 4 bases, and 16 bases lay outside the gene matches. Germline V gives CDR1 LGHDT, CDR2 YNNKEL (reference sequence). The CDR3 DNA is TGTGCCAGCAGCCCATTTTCTTACCCGGGACTATTAAATGAGCAGTTCTTC. Translated: CASSPFSYPGLLNEQFF.

The chain employs TRBV20-1 and TRBJ1-2, with TRBD1 as a possible D gene (5 bases). The CDR3 sequence is 16 residues long. The germline V gene encodes CDR1 DFQATT and CDR2 SNEGSKA (reference sequence). The V end lost 6 bases, the J end lost 4 bases, and 24 bases lay between the germline ends. The DNA for the CDR3 is TGCAGTGCGGAGGGGCGGCCGGAGTCTGCGAGCTATGGCTACACCTTC. It encodes CSAEGRPESASYGYTF.

The chain recombines TRBV3-1 with TRBJ1-1, with TRBD1 matching 8 bases. The CDR3 spans 16 residues. The V gene's germline CDR1 is LGHDT and CDR2 YNNKEL (reference sequence). V gave up 1 base and J gave up 6 bases; unmatched junction bases: 10. The CDR3 protein is CASSQARTGKGAEAFF. CDR3 coding DNA: TGTGCCAGCAGCCAAGCCCGGACAGGGAAAGGCGCTGAAGCTTTCTTT.

This clonotype has only a few counts. V usage is TRBV19 and J usage is TRBJ2-1, with D perhaps matching TRBD1 (6 bases). The length of the CDR3 is 15 residues. Germline values: CDR1 LNHDA, CDR2 SQIVND (reference sequence). Between the trimmed V and J ends, which lost 7 bases and 6 bases, there was a span of 19 bases. CDR3 region: CASTPTGTQGNEQFF. CDR3 in DNA: TGTGCCAGTACTCCTACTGGTACACAGGGCAATGAGCAGTTCTTC.

CDR3 DNA sequence: TGTGCCAGCAGGGCTAGCGGGGGAACTGAGCAGTTCTTC. This translates into CASRASGGTEQFF. This chain links TRBV2 with TRBJ2-1, with 10 positions matching TRBD2. The germline V gene encodes CDR1 SNHLY and CDR2 FYNNEI. With V trimmed by 6 bases and J by 9 bases, 5 bases remained unmatched. The CDR3 extends over 13 amino acids.

This clonotype was observed a few times. CDR3 residues: CSASHRGGYTF. For the CDR3, the DNA is TGCAGTGCTAGCCACAGGGGTGGCTACACCTTC. This rearrangement joins TRBV20-1 to TRBJ1-2; 7 nucleotides agree with TRBD1. This CDR3 is 11 amino acids long. Per germline, CDR1 DFQATT and CDR2 SNEGSKA (reference sequence). Trimming cost V 3 bases and J 7 bases; bases outside gene matches: 2.

This clonotype occurred many times. The chain has TRBV7-6 and TRBJ2-6; 8 nucleotides agree with TRBD2. There are 17 residues in the CDR3. Germline V gene data show CDR1 as SGHVS and CDR2 as FNYEAQ. Trimming removed 5 bases from V and 0 bases from J; junction bases left unmatched: 6. The CDR3 sequence is CASSLRGGISGANVLTF. The CDR3 DNA reads as TGTGCCAGCAGCCTCCGGGGGGGAATCTCTGGGGCCAACGTCCTGACTTTC.

This clonotype was detected a few times. The chain combines TRBV18 with TRBJ1-5; 7 bases fit TRBD1. With 3 bases clipped from V and 6 bases from J, the junction kept 14 bases outside the gene matches. Germline V lookup: CDR1 KGHSH, CDR2 LQKENI. This CDR3 has 17 residues. The CDR3 DNA sequence: TGTGCCAGCTCACCCAGGACAGGAGGAGAGGAGCCTCAGCCCCAGCATTTT. Translation: CASSPRTGGEEPQPQHF.

The chain employs TRBV7-2 and TRBJ2-3; no firm D call. V shed 3 bases and J shed 2 bases, with 9 bases lying between them. The CDR3 spans 14 residues. Germline-derived CDR1 and CDR2 are SGHTA and FQGNSA. CDR3 nucleotide sequence: TGTGCCAGCAGCTTTTTCGTGGCCACAGATACGCAGTATTTT. Translating it yields CASSFFVATDTQYF.

This clonotype showed up just a few times. The genes are TRBV20-1 and TRBJ2-5; possible D gene TRBD2, 5 bases. V dropped 3 bases and J dropped 2 bases, with 13 bases sitting between them. The V gene's germline CDR1 is DFQATT and CDR2 SNEGSKA (reference sequence). This CDR3 has 14 amino acids. CDR3 nucleotides: TGCAGTGCTAGTGTCCCCGGGGTGCAAGAGACCCAGTACTTC. Its translation: CSASVPGVQETQYF.

V usage is TRBV19 and J usage is TRBJ1-2, with D maybe TRBD1 (6 bases). The CDR3 contains 15 residues. V lost 3 bases, J lost 3 bases, and 14 bases lay in between. Germline V gene data show CDR1 as LNHDA and CDR2 as SQIVND (reference sequence). The CDR3 loop is CASSISGAGDYGYTF. The CDR3 coding sequence is TGTGCCAGTAGTATCTCAGGGGCAGGCGACTATGGCTACACCTTC.

This clonotype has a count of ten or more. CDR3 amino acids: CASSLGLGTPEKLFF. CDR3 coding DNA: TGTGCCAGCAGCTTAGGTCTAGGCACGCCTGAAAAACTGTTTTTT. The V gene is TRBV7-9, the J gene TRBJ1-4; the D is unclear. Per germline, CDR1 SEHNR and CDR2 FQNEAQ (reference sequence). This CDR3 region has 15 residues. Trimming shortened V by 1 base and J by 7 bases, and 13 bases separated the two germline ends.

The chain combines TRBV18 with TRBJ1-1; D unclear. The CDR3 extends over 14 amino acids. Trimming pared 3 bases from V and 0 bases from J, leaving 8 bases between. Looked up from germline, CDR1 is KGHSH and CDR2 is LQKENI. Here the CDR3 reads CASSPPSMNTEAFF. The DNA for the CDR3 is TGTGCCAGCTCACCTCCTAGCATGAACACTGAAGCTTTCTTT.

CDR3 loop: CASSLPGGDSPLHF. The CDR3 coding sequence is TGTGCCAGCAGTTTGCCAGGAGGGGATTCACCCCTCCACTTT. The chain employs TRBV12-3 or TRBV12-4 and TRBJ1-6; TRBD1 might be the D (5 bases). V was shortened by 3 bases and J by 8 bases, with 11 bases between the two germline ends. This CDR3 is 14 amino acids long.

This clonotype was seen repeatedly, ten times or more. The gene calls are TRBV30 and TRBJ1-1; D is unresolved. There are 13 residues in the CDR3. Deletions cut 2 bases from V and 0 bases from J, with 7 bases between. Germline V gene lookup returns CDR1 GTSNPN and CDR2 SVGIG (reference sequence). CDR3 in amino acids: CAWSLGLNTEAFF. The CDR3 DNA is TGTGCCTGGAGTCTTGGACTGAACACTGAAGCTTTCTTT.

This chain links TRBV20-1 with TRBJ2-3; TRBD2 might be the D (6 bases). The V end lost 0 bases, the J end lost 0 bases, and 25 bases lay between the germline ends. Per the germline V gene, CDR1 is DFQATT and CDR2 is SNEGSKA (reference sequence). This CDR3 comprises 20 residues. CDR3 bases: TGCAGTGCTAGAGATCCCCCCCGCCCCCCACTAGCTTCTAGCACAGATACGCAGTATTTT. It translates to CSARDPPRPPLASSTDTQYF.

This clonotype was seen many times. This rearrangement joins TRBV10-3 to TRBJ2-3; 10 bases match TRBD2. The germline V gene has CDR1 ENHRY and CDR2 SYGVKD. Trimming cost V 0 bases and J 1 base; bases outside gene matches: 10. This CDR3 region has 19 residues. The CDR3 is CAISESSGGSRLGTDTQYF. In nucleotides, the CDR3 is TGTGCCATCAGTGAGTCTAGCGGGGGGTCCCGCCTAGGCACAGATACGCAGTATTTT.